Detailed here is one TCR beta chain. Its matching antigen is unknown. These data originate in a study of shared clonotypes between healthy human individuals. Study-wide background: CD8 memory received one plate per donor, CD8 naive two, CD4 memory three and CD4 naive three.

Study-level points and caveats: Clonotype sharing among donors likely depends on sequencing depth. Researchers sampled only blood; tissue repertoires likely differ.

In the authors' methods: Because ImmunoSEQ provided only junction sequences with no quality scores, the filtering differed. Only in-frame clones appear in the TCRdb table, and some are missing; sequencing was by immunoSEQ multiplex PCR. For V, J and clone size, that table is used; D and trimming come from the DNA. In the table there are around 2,000,000 clones, approximately 94% of which are singletons. Naive CD8 cells were CD45RO-negative, positively selected for CCR7, excluding terminally differentiated effector memory CD45RA+ cells. The ends were cut back, 2 bases at V and 5 bases at J, with 24 bases in the middle. This CDR3 is 18 amino acids long. Germline values: CDR1 MDHEN, CDR2 SYDVKM.

The rearrangement joins TRBV28 to TRBJ1-2, with D possibly matching TRBD1 (5 bases). Input material: naive CD8+ T cells sorted from blood. This receptor was identified in a man aged 18 to 30 in good health. The CDR3 bases are TGTGCCAGCAGTTTAAACTCCCAGGGAGGAGATACAAATTATGGCTACACCTTC. Its translation is CASSLNSQGGDTNYGYTF.